One sample yielded the 5 T cell receptor beta chains listed below, sequenced in a study of blood T cell repertoires in COVID-19. Sequenced by immunoSEQ multiplex PCR; TCRdb stores in-frame clones only, minus some. The table has some 200,000 clones, about 78% seen once. Material for sequencing was peripheral blood. Every receptor here comes from a woman in her forties or fifties with active or convalescent COVID-19.

V gene TRBV2 combines with J gene TRBJ2-5; the D is unclear. The CDR3 spans 13 residues. CDR1 SNHLY and CDR2 FYNNEI come from the germline V gene. Trimming took off 5 bases at V and 5 bases at J, with 12 bases between the two ends. CDR3 region: CASSLRLQETQYF. The DNA for the CDR3 is TGTGCCAGCAGTCTCCGACTTCAGGAGACCCAGTACTTC.

The chain carries TRBV6-6 and TRBJ1-6; TRBD1 agrees at 7 bases. Trimming at V came to 5 bases and at J to 7 bases, leaving 5 bases not matched to a gene. Germline V CDR1 and CDR2: MNHNY, SVGAGI (reference sequence). The CDR3 contains 14 residues. CDR3 sequence reads: CASSLQGINSPLHF. For the CDR3, the DNA is TGTGCCAGCAGTCTACAGGGGATAAATTCACCCCTCCACTTT.

V and J are TRBV28 and TRBJ1-1, with D perhaps matching TRBD1 (6 bases). CDR1 and CDR2 from the germline V gene are MDHEN and SYDVKM. V lost 8 bases and J 3 bases, leaving 22 bases between the germline ends. The length of the CDR3 is 16 residues. CDR3 amino acids: CASPPPQGPRDTEAFF. For the CDR3, the DNA is TGTGCCAGCCCCCCCCCGCAGGGGCCTCGGGACACTGAAGCTTTCTTT.

V gene TRBV19 combines with J gene TRBJ1-6; D is uncertain. The CDR3 sequence is 12 residues long. Germline CDR1 is LNHDA and CDR2 is SQIVND (reference sequence). Trimming took 3 bases from V and 8 from J, leaving 5 bases between them. In nucleotides, the CDR3 is TGTGCCAGTAGTATTAGCGATTCACCCCTCCACTTT. Translating it yields CASSISDSPLHF.

This chain connects TRBV15 to TRBJ1-5; 10 bases are shared with TRBD1. Germline V gene sequence: CDR1 LNHNV, CDR2 YYDKDF (reference sequence). J lost 4 bases, V lost 1 base, and 1 base had no gene match. The CDR3 is made up of 15 amino acids. The CDR3 DNA follows: TGTGCCACCAGCAGAGGGACAGGGGGGAATCAGCCCCAGCATTTT. Its translation is CATSRGTGGNQPQHF. The entire variable domain, with the rest obtained from reference TRBV15 and TRBJ1-5, is as follows: DAMVIQNPRYQVTQFGKPVTLSCSQTLNHNVMYWYQQKSSQAPKLLFHYYDKDFNNEADTPDNFQSRRPNTSFCFLDIRSPGLGDTAMYLCATSRGTGGNQPQHFGDGTRLSIL.